This T cell receptor beta chain was sequenced in a study of technical replicates of blood from several donors. Generated by immunoSEQ multiplex PCR, the TCRdb table keeps only in-frame clones and is missing some. The sample has roughly 62,000 clones, approximately 95% seen once; the top ten hold 3%. The CDR3 has 12 residues. Trimming took off 8 bases at V and 3 bases at J, with 11 bases between the two ends. Germline assignment: CDR1 GTSNPN and CDR2 SVGIG (reference sequence). The genes are TRBV30 and TRBJ1-3; the D is unclear. This TCR came from a human donor in good health. Some clones in this sample may be carry-over from other donors' samples. What was sequenced was PBMCs. CDR3 bases: TGTGCCGGACTCCCACGTGGAAACACCATATATTTT. Protein sequence: CAGLPRGNTIYF.